The 9 T cell receptor beta chains presented below share a single source sample, sequenced in a study of T cells in pancreatic ductal adenocarcinoma (dated by TCRdb to 2016 to 2017). Pancreatic ductal adenocarcinoma patients who had undergone surgery without neoadjuvant therapy were selected. Library creation used the immunoSEQ multiplex PCR assay. TCRdb holds this immuneACCESS table with in-frame rearrangements only. Some clones are missing; in checked studies, unresolved V genes explain under half, and the rest has no known cause. The sample table lists 31,000 or so clones, approximately 90% of them with a count of one. Around 2.1% of the sample is held by the ten biggest clonotypes. The sample was PBMCs. The source is a human donor with pancreatic ductal adenocarcinoma.

V gene TRBV7-9 combines with J gene TRBJ2-7, with D tentatively TRBD2 (6 bases). Trimming pared 5 bases from V and 7 bases from J, leaving 12 bases between. This CDR3 has 12 residues. Per germline, CDR1 SEHNR and CDR2 FQNEAQ (reference sequence). The CDR3 DNA sequence: TGTGCCAGCAGCACGACTAGGACGGAGCAGTACTTC. Protein sequence: CASSTTRTEQYF.

In the case of this clone: The same CDR3 is also encoded by other DNA sequences in this sample. The V and J genes are TRBV5-4 and TRBJ2-1; the D is unclear. The germline CDR1 and CDR2 sequences are SGHNT and YYREEE (reference sequence). V was pared by 0 bases and J by 1 base, with 8 bases between. The CDR3 extends over 15 amino acids. CDR3 nucleotides: TGTGCCAGCAGCTTGGACTACTCTTCCTACAATGAGCAGTTCTTC. Translated: CASSLDYSSYNEQFF. The full variable domain, rest sourced from reference TRBV5-4 and TRBJ2-1, is ETGVTQSPTHLIKTRGQQVTLRCSSQSGHNTVSWYQQALGQGPQFIFQYYREEENGRGNFPPRFSGLQFPNYSSELNVNALELDDSALYLCASSLDYSSYNEQFFGPGTRLTVL.

This chain uses TRBV2 with TRBJ1-4; 8 nucleotides line up with TRBD1. V trimming: 2 bases; J trimming: 4 bases; junction bases outside the gene matches: 6. The germline V gene encodes CDR1 SNHLY and CDR2 FYNNEI. The CDR3 extends over 16 amino acids. The CDR3 is CASSETDRAYNEKLFF. Here the CDR3 DNA reads TGTGCCAGCAGTGAAACGGACAGGGCTTATAATGAAAAACTGTTTTTT.

The rearrangement links TRBV2 to TRBJ1-5; D not resolved. The length of the CDR3 is 15 residues. V was pared by 4 bases and J by 0 bases, with 10 bases between. Germline CDR1 SNHLY, CDR2 FYNNEI. The CDR3 reads CASSGGLYSNQPQHF. The CDR3 region has the DNA TGTGCCAGCAGTGGAGGACTGTATAGCAATCAGCCCCAGCATTTT. Combining the CDR3 with reference TRBV2 and TRBJ1-5 gives the whole variable domain EPEVTQTPSHQVTQMGQEVILRCVPISNHLYFYWYRQILGQKVEFLVSFYNNEISEKSEIFDDQFSVERPDGSNFTLKIRSTKLEDSAMYFCASSGGLYSNQPQHFGDGTRLSIL.

The V gene is TRBV27, the J gene TRBJ2-7; 11 bases map to TRBD2. Germline V lookup: CDR1 MNHEY, CDR2 SMNVEV (reference sequence). V was pared by 2 bases and J by 0 bases, with 9 bases of the junction left unmatched. CDR3 length equals 18 residues. Here the CDR3 DNA reads TGTGCCAGCAGTTTACGGGCTAGCGGGAGGTGGAGCTCCTACGAGCAGTACTTC. Its protein product is CASSLRASGRWSSYEQYF.

This clone was seen once. The chain is built from TRBV2 and TRBJ2-3; D possibly corresponds to TRBD2 (6 bases). The germline V gene encodes CDR1 SNHLY and CDR2 FYNNEI. The CDR3 is 14 amino acids. With 5 bases removed from V and 3 bases from J, the gap between germline ends came to 12 bases. The CDR3 coding sequence is TGTGCCAGCAGTTCGGGAGAGGGAACAGATACGCAGTATTTT. Its translation: CASSSGEGTDTQYF.

The V and J genes are TRBV11-1 and TRBJ1-1; the match to TRBD1 covers 7 bases. The V segment lost 5 bases and the J segment 3 bases; nucleotides outside the gene matches: 6. The CDR3 contains 14 residues. Looked up from germline, CDR1 is SGHAT and CDR2 is FQDESV (reference sequence). In DNA, the CDR3 is TGTGCCAGCAGCCAGGGGGGCGTTTACACTGAAGCTTTCTTT. It is translated as CASSQGGVYTEAFF.

CDR3: CASSSSPLGSYEQYF. Written as DNA, the CDR3 is TGTGCCAGCAGTTCTAGCCCCCTGGGATCCTACGAGCAGTACTTC. The chain carries TRBV6-5 and TRBJ2-7; TRBD2 might be the D (5 bases). The CDR3 is made up of 15 amino acids. Between the trimmed V and J ends, which lost 4 bases and 1 base, there was a span of 14 bases. CDR1 and CDR2 (germline): MNHEY, SVGAGI.

This chain links TRBV5-6 with TRBJ1-1; no firm D call. The CDR3 runs to 13 residues. Between the trimmed V and J ends, which lost 4 bases and 8 bases, there was a span of 15 bases. Looked up from germline, CDR1 is SGHDT and CDR2 is YYEEEE. CDR3 amino acids: CASSHDYNAEAFF. CDR3 in DNA: TGTGCCAGCAGCCATGATTATAATGCGGAAGCTTTCTTT.